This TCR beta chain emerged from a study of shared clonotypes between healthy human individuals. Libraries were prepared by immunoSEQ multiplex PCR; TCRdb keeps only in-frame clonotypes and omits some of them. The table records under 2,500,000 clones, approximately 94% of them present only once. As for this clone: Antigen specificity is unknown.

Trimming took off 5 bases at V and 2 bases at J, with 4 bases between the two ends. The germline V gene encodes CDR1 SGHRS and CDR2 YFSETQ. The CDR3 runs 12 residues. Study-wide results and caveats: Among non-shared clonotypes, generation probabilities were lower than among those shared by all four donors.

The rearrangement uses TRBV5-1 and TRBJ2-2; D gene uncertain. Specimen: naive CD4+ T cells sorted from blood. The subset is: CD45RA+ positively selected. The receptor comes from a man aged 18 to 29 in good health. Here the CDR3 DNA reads TGCGCCAGCAGGAGAAACACCGGGGAGCTGTTTTTT. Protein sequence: CASRRNTGELFF.